This passage covers 25 T cell receptor beta chains from one sample sequenced in a study of OX40 agonist ivuxolimab in advanced cancers. Preparation of the library involved the immunoSEQ multiplex PCR assay. The table comes from immuneACCESS by way of TCRdb, which keeps in-frame sequences with V and J called. Part of the clones is missing from these tables; in studies checked, under half for an unresolved V gene and the rest for unknown reasons. Counted in this sample were fewer than 85,000 clones; about 89% of them appeared once. The ten largest clonotypes hold 0.43% of the sample. This specimen consisted of CD4+ or CD8+ T cells sorted from blood, obtained in a trial of the OX40 agonist ivuxolimab. The receptors come from an adult with an advanced solid tumor such as melanoma, head and neck, liver or kidney cancer.

This clone was seen only once. V is TRBV9 and J is TRBJ2-3, with 7 positions matching TRBD1. From germline, CDR1 is SGDLS and CDR2 YYNGEE. Trimming took 3 bases from V and 5 from J; bases not matched to a gene: 6. The CDR3 covers 14 residues. The CDR3 is CASSAPTGVDTQYF. Written as DNA, the CDR3 is TGTGCCAGCAGCGCCCCCACAGGGGTAGATACGCAGTATTTT.

This clone was detected once. V is TRBV5-4 and J is TRBJ2-5, with a possible D match to TRBD2 (7 bases). The V gene lost 0 bases and the J gene lost 5 bases, with 17 bases spanning the gap. In germline, CDR1 is SGHNT, CDR2 YYREEE (reference sequence). The CDR3 sequence is 16 residues long. In DNA form, the CDR3 reads TGTGCCAGCAGCTTGGGGATTGGCGGGGGCGGGGAGACCCAGTACTTC. It yields the protein CASSLGIGGGGETQYF.

This chain connects TRBV27 to TRBJ2-7; TRBD1 matches at 7 bases. The CDR3 extends over 14 amino acids. Trimming removed 6 bases from V and 2 bases from J; junction bases left unmatched: 7. CDR1 is MNHEY, CDR2 SMNVEV, per germline (reference sequence). This CDR3 reads CASRRTGLPYEQYF. In DNA, the CDR3 is TGTGCCAGCAGACGGACAGGCTTGCCCTACGAGCAGTACTTC.

This chain uses TRBV6-1 with TRBJ2-7; D tentatively reads TRBD1 or TRBD2 (5 bases each). Trimming removed 4 bases from V and 5 bases from J, with 12 bases in between. This CDR3 has 13 amino acids. Germline V lookup: CDR1 MNHNS, CDR2 SASEGT. The CDR3 here is CASSALRGDEQYF. The DNA for the CDR3 is TGTGCCAGCAGTGCGCTAAGGGGAGACGAGCAGTACTTC.

The table lists this clone with a count of one. This chain links TRBV27 with TRBJ2-7, with 10 bases identical to TRBD2. Germline assignment: CDR1 MNHEY and CDR2 SMNVEV (reference sequence). Germline trimming cut 2 bases from V and 7 bases from J; bases unmatched to any gene: 14. This CDR3 has 17 amino acids. DNA for the CDR3: TGTGCCAGCAGTTTAAGTCCCCTAGCGGGAGAACTAAGGGAGCAGTACTTC. Its protein is CASSLSPLAGELREQYF.

The chain uses TRBV7-2 and TRBJ2-7; 11 bases are shared with TRBD1. V shed 6 bases and J 3 bases; nucleotides not matched to a gene: 4. The CDR3 is 14 amino acids. CDR1 SGHTA and CDR2 FQGNSA come from the germline V gene. In nucleotides, the CDR3 is TGTGCCAGCAGGGAGGACAGGGGGCTCTACGAGCAGTACTTC. Its translation: CASREDRGLYEQYF.

This clone was seen just once. The chain uses TRBV18 and TRBJ2-5; D gene ambiguous. Trimming took 3 bases from V and 2 from J, leaving 7 bases between them. Germline CDR1 KGHSH, CDR2 LQKENI. The CDR3 runs 13 residues. The CDR3 nucleotides read TGTGCCAGCTCACCGCAGAATCAAGAGACCCAGTACTTC. It is translated as CASSPQNQETQYF.

The J gene is TRBJ2-3, the V gene TRBV2; no clear D gene. V dropped 7 bases and J dropped 1 base, with 12 bases sitting between them. This CDR3 has 14 residues. CDR1 is SNHLY and CDR2 is FYNNEI in the germline V gene. The CDR3 sequence: CASITNPGTDTQYF. CDR3 DNA sequence: TGTGCCAGCATAACAAACCCAGGCACAGATACGCAGTATTTT.

The chain has TRBV18 and TRBJ2-7; 8 positions agree with TRBD1. V gave up 3 bases and J gave up 5 bases; unmatched junction bases: 0. Germline V gene sequence: CDR1 KGHSH, CDR2 LQKENI. The CDR3 is made up of 12 amino acids. CDR3 sequence: CASSPDRDEQYF. The CDR3 DNA sequence: TGTGCCAGCTCACCGGACAGGGACGAGCAGTACTTC.

J is TRBJ1-6 and V is TRBV5-1, with TRBD1 identical over 12 bases. Trimming at V came to 3 bases and at J to 9 bases, leaving 7 bases not matched to a gene. Germline-derived CDR1 and CDR2 are SGHRS and YFSETQ. The CDR3 covers 16 residues. As DNA, the CDR3 is TGCGCCAGCAGCTGGGGGACAGGGGGCCGCAGTTCACCCCTCCACTTT. Protein: CASSWGTGGRSSPLHF.

This clone has more than one count but fewer than ten. The chain combines TRBV2 with TRBJ2-1; TRBD2 matches at 12 bases. The trim removed 9 bases at V and 6 bases at J, leaving 9 bases unmatched. The CDR3 has 15 amino acids. CDR1 is SNHLY, CDR2 FYNNEI, per germline. The DNA of the CDR3 is TGTGCCAGTATAAAACTAGCGGGAGGTGGCAATGAGCAGTTCTTC. Translating it yields CASIKLAGGGNEQFF.

The chain combines TRBV28 with TRBJ2-1; 12 bases agree with TRBD2. Trimming took 6 bases from V and 7 from J; bases not matched to a gene: 7. This CDR3 is 15 amino acids long. Germline values: CDR1 MDHEN, CDR2 SYDVKM. The CDR3 protein is CASRPPSGGANEQFF. The CDR3 nucleotides read TGTGCCAGCAGACCTCCTAGCGGGGGGGCAAATGAGCAGTTCTTC.

This clone has only a few counts. The chain joins TRBV10-1 to TRBJ1-1; D not certain. Germline CDR1 WNHNN, CDR2 SYGVQD (reference sequence). V lost 5 bases and J 3 bases, leaving 10 bases between the germline ends. This CDR3 spans 13 amino acids. CDR3 sequence reads: CASSPGSYTEAFF. Here the CDR3 DNA reads TGCGCCAGCAGTCCGGGCAGCTACACTGAAGCTTTCTTT.

This chain connects TRBV11-3 to TRBJ2-7; D gene unclear. The V end lost 5 bases, the J end lost 2 bases, and 4 bases lay between the germline ends. The CDR3 spans 11 residues. Germline CDR1 is SGHNT and CDR2 is YENEEA. The CDR3 region is CASSKTYEQYF. The DNA for the CDR3 is TGTGCCAGCAGCAAAACCTACGAGCAGTACTTC.

The rearrangement uses TRBV9 and TRBJ2-7; 7 bases align to TRBD1. CDR1 and CDR2 (germline): SGDLS, YYNGEE. This CDR3 has 15 amino acids. J was trimmed by 5 bases and V by 4 bases; bases with no gene match: 12. The CDR3 DNA follows: TGTGCCAGCAGCCCCCGGACAGGAGGCATAGACGAGCAGTACTTC. Residues: CASSPRTGGIDEQYF.

The chain has TRBV20-1 and TRBJ2-5; D ambiguous. CDR1 and CDR2 from the germline V gene are DFQATT and SNEGSKA (reference sequence). This CDR3 region has 10 residues. The germline V and J ends were trimmed by 0 bases and 5 bases, with 1 base remaining between them. The CDR3 loop reads CSAREETQYF. The CDR3 bases are TGCAGTGCTAGAGAGGAGACCCAGTACTTC.

The gene calls are TRBV6-1 and TRBJ2-7, with D hard to call. Germline-derived CDR1 and CDR2 are MNHNS and SASEGT. V shed 1 base and J shed 0 bases, with 13 bases lying between them. The CDR3 sequence is 16 residues long. This CDR3 is CASSEGMWQSSYEQYF. The CDR3 bases are TGTGCCAGCAGTGAAGGTATGTGGCAGAGCTCCTACGAGCAGTACTTC.

This clone was picked up one time. The chain joins TRBV2 to TRBJ1-1; 7 nucleotides agree with TRBD1. Losses at the gene ends were 4 bases for V and 3 bases for J; bases not matched to a gene: 5. The germline V gene has CDR1 SNHLY and CDR2 FYNNEI. This CDR3 contains 14 residues. The CDR3 region is CASSGQGGDTEAFF. The CDR3 bases are TGTGCCAGCAGTGGACAGGGAGGGGACACTGAAGCTTTCTTT.

The chain is built from TRBV25-1 and TRBJ2-7, with TRBD1 as a possible D gene (6 bases). The length of the CDR3 is 15 residues. With 7 bases removed from V and 6 bases from J, the gap between germline ends came to 22 bases. Looked up from germline, CDR1 is MGHDK and CDR2 is SYGVNS. The CDR3 sequence: CASTGTSLTRSEQYF. The CDR3 DNA reads as TGTGCCAGCACCGGGACAAGTCTTACCAGGAGCGAGCAGTACTTC.

The chain has TRBV9 and TRBJ2-7, with a possible D match to TRBD1 (5 bases). Germline-derived CDR1 and CDR2 are SGDLS and YYNGEE. The CDR3 has 12 amino acids. Trimming left V 3 bases short and J 3 bases short, with 7 bases between. The CDR3 spells CASSDDSYEQYF. The CDR3 DNA follows: TGTGCCAGCAGCGACGACAGCTACGAGCAGTACTTC.

This chain links TRBV11-3 with TRBJ2-5, with TRBD1 as a possible D gene (6 bases). Per germline, CDR1 SGHNT and CDR2 YENEEA. The CDR3 contains 15 residues. The germline V and J ends were trimmed by 3 bases and 5 bases, with 16 bases remaining between them. The CDR3 nucleotides read TGTGCCAGCAGCTTGGACAGCTTGGTTCTCGAGACCCAGTACTTC. Encoded protein: CASSLDSLVLETQYF.

This rearrangement joins TRBV7-2 to TRBJ2-7; the D call may be TRBD1 or TRBD2 (5 bases each). This CDR3 contains 15 residues. Deletions cut 7 bases from V and 0 bases from J, with 16 bases between. CDR1 is SGHTA and CDR2 is FQGNSA in the germline V gene. The CDR3 spells CASTRDQLPSYEQYF. DNA of the CDR3: TGTGCCAGCACAAGGGACCAGCTCCCCTCCTACGAGCAGTACTTC.

The chain combines TRBV12-5 with TRBJ2-7; either TRBD1 or TRBD2 may fit D (5 bases each). The ends were cut back, 2 bases at V and 2 bases at J, with 10 bases in the middle. Germline loops: CDR1 LGHNT, CDR2 FRNRAP. The CDR3 has 14 amino acids. As DNA, the CDR3 is TGTGCTAGTGGTTTGTGGGACCGGGCCTACGAGCAGTACTTC. This gives the protein CASGLWDRAYEQYF.

The rearrangement links TRBV5-1 to TRBJ2-2; unclear D gene. The CDR3 sequence is 15 residues long. With 0 bases removed from V and 6 bases from J, the gap between germline ends came to 12 bases. CDR1 and CDR2 from the germline V gene are SGHRS and YFSETQ. The CDR3 DNA reads TGCGCCAGCAGCTTGGGGACCGGACCCTCCGGGGAGCTGTTTTTT. This sequence encodes CASSLGTGPSGELFF.

This rearrangement joins TRBV6-5 to TRBJ2-3; the D gene could be TRBD1 or TRBD2 (6 bases each). This CDR3 is 14 amino acids long. Looked up from germline, CDR1 is MNHEY and CDR2 is SVGAGI. Trimming cost V 5 bases and J 5 bases, with 14 bases left between them. Written as DNA, the CDR3 is TGTGCCAGCAGTACCCCGGGGGCTGGAGATACGCAGTATTTT. As protein: CASSTPGAGDTQYF.